This T cell receptor (beta chain) came from a study of blood T cell repertoires in COVID-19. Study in general: T cells, B-cell-depleted T cells, or PBMCs supplied cDNA or gDNA.

All exposed participants met a person with COVID-19 within 2 weeks before entering the study. The CDR3 consists of 12 residues. Germline V gene data show CDR1 as SEHNR and CDR2 as FQNEAQ (reference sequence). With V trimmed by 8 bases and J by 8 bases, 6 bases remained unmatched. Libraries were prepared by immunoSEQ multiplex PCR; TCRdb keeps only in-frame clonotypes and omits some of them. The sample has tens of thousands of clones, 72% seen once. The receptor's source is a woman in her sixties or seventies who had been exposed to COVID-19. The source material was PBMCs or T cells enriched from blood (not recorded which). This rearrangement joins TRBV7-9 to TRBJ1-2, with 9 bases identical to TRBD1. Here the CDR3 reads CASSGTGNGYTF. The CDR3 DNA follows: TGTGCCAGCTCCGGGACAGGGAACGGCTACACCTTC.